This T cell receptor beta chain was retrieved from a study of T cell repertoires in ileal Crohn's disease. Findings and limits, study-wide: Clonal expansions were more frequent in active smokers than non-smokers at surgery.

The CDR3 is 16 residues long. On this clone: Its antigen remains unidentified.

TCRdb keeps only in-frame clones here, not all; method: immunoSEQ multiplex PCR. The table has around 15,000 clones, 80% seen once. This sequence originates from an adult with Crohn's disease. The chain joins TRBV1 to TRBJ2-1; the table's D gene call, TRBD2, was not cross checked with the DNA. TRBV1 is a pseudogene. Input material: ileal tissue. The CDR3 nucleotides read TGCACCAGCAGCCCCCTAGCGGAGGGTCGGATCACTGAGCAGTTCTTC. This sequence encodes CTSSPLAEGRITEQFF.